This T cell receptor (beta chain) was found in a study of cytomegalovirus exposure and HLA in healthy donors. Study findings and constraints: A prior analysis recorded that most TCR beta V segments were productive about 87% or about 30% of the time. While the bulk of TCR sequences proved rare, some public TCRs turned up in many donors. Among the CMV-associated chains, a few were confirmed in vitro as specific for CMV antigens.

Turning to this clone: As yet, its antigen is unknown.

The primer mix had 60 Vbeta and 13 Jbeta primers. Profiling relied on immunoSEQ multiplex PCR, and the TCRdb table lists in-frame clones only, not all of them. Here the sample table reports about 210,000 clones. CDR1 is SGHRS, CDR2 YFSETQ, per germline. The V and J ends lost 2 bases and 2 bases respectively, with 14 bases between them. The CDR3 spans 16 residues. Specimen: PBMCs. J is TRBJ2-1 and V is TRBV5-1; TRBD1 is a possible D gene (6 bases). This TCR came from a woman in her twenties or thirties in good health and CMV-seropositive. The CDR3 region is CASSFQGLQTYNEQFF. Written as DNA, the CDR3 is TGCGCCAGCAGCTTCCAGGGGCTTCAAACCTACAATGAGCAGTTCTTC. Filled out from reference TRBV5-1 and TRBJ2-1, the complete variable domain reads KAGVTQTPRYLIKTRGQQVTLSCSPISGHRSVSWYQQTPGQGLQFLFEYFSETQRNKGNFPGRFSGRQFSNSRSEMNVSTLELGDSALYLCASSFQGLQTYNEQFFGPGTRLTVL.